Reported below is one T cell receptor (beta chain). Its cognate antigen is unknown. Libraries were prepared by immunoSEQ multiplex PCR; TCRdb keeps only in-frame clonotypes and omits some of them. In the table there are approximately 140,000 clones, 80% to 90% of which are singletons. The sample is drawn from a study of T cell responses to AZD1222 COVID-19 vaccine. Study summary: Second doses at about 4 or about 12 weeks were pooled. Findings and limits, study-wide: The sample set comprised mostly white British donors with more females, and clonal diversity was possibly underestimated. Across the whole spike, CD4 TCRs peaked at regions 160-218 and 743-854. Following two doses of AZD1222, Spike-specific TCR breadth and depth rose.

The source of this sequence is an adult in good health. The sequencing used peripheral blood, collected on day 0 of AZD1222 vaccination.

CDR3 residues: CASSLSWTGSSPLHF. The CDR3 DNA sequence: TGTGCCAGCAGCTTGTCTTGGACAGGGTCATCACCCCTCCACTTT. The genes are TRBV5-6 and TRBJ1-6, with 8 bases fitting TRBD1. The CDR3 extends over 15 amino acids. Germline values: CDR1 SGHDT, CDR2 YYEEEE. The J segment lost 10 bases and the V segment lost 1 base, leaving 7 bases of the junction unmatched.